Following are 17 T cell receptor beta chains from one sample sequenced in a study of radiation and T cells in renal cell carcinoma. Data came from immunoSEQ multiplex PCR; TCRdb stores just in-frame clones and leaves some out. Here the sample spans around 46,000 clones, roughly 80% being singletons. Time point in this sample: baseline pretreatment blood. The treatment is: 15 Gy SBRT to primary tumor, nephrectomy 4 weeks later. Sequencing used blood, obtained from a patient whose treatment included radiotherapy and nephrectomy. The receptors here all came from a woman in her sixties or seventies with renal cell carcinoma.

V and J are TRBV4-3 and TRBJ2-2; D is ambiguous. Trimming removed 0 bases at V and 7 bases at J, with 15 bases between. CDR1 is LGHNA, CDR2 YSLEER, per germline. This CDR3 has 16 amino acids. The CDR3 reads CASSQDVGLGVGELFF. The DNA of the CDR3 is TGCGCCAGCAGCCAAGATGTCGGGTTGGGTGTCGGGGAGCTGTTTTTT.

The rearrangement links TRBV7-6 to TRBJ1-1, with D tentatively TRBD1 (6 bases). CDR3 size: 16 residues. Germline assignment: CDR1 SGHVS and CDR2 FNYEAQ. Trimming took 2 bases from V and 5 from J, leaving 18 bases between them. Here the CDR3 DNA reads TGTGCCAGCAGCTTAAGAGCACAGGGCTTTAATACTGAAGCTTTCTTT. Protein sequence: CASSLRAQGFNTEAFF.

J is TRBJ1-5 and V is TRBV10-3; D is perhaps TRBD1 (6 bases). Trimming shortened V by 0 bases and J by 3 bases, and 12 bases separated the two germline ends. The CDR3 spans 16 residues. The V gene's germline CDR1 is ENHRY and CDR2 SYGVKD. CDR3 DNA sequence: TGTGCCATCAGTGAGTCACTCCAGGGACACAATCAGCCCCAGCATTTT. This translates into CAISESLQGHNQPQHF.

There are a few counts of this clone. The gene calls are TRBV19 and TRBJ2-1; D is perhaps TRBD2 (5 bases). Looked up from germline, CDR1 is LNHDA and CDR2 is SQIVND (reference sequence). The CDR3 runs 15 residues. V was trimmed by 0 bases and J by 0 bases, leaving 6 bases between them. CDR3 loop: CASSIDRDSYNEQFF. CDR3 nucleotide sequence: TGTGCCAGTAGTATAGACCGGGACTCCTACAATGAGCAGTTCTTC.

This rearrangement joins TRBV7-2 to TRBJ2-3; TRBD2 matches 9 bases. Germline CDR1 and CDR2: SGHTA and FQGNSA. Trimming took 5 bases from V and 3 from J; bases not matched to a gene: 6. The CDR3 is made up of 15 amino acids. The CDR3 DNA reads TGTGCCAGCAGCCCCTCAGCGGGAGGTACAGATACGCAGTATTTT. Translating it yields CASSPSAGGTDTQYF.

The chain has TRBV19 and TRBJ2-7; 8 positions agree with TRBD1. CDR1 and CDR2 (germline): LNHDA, SQIVND (reference sequence). V trimming: 9 bases; J trimming: 2 bases; junction bases outside the gene matches: 6. The CDR3 contains 13 residues. The CDR3 DNA follows: TGTGCCAGCACGCCGGGACAGGCCTACGAGCAGTACTTC. Protein: CASTPGQAYEQYF. Supplemented by reference TRBV19 and TRBJ2-7, the full variable domain reads DGGITQSPKYLFRKEGQNVTLSCEQNLNHDAMYWYRQDPGQGLRLIYYSQIVNDFQKGDIAEGYSVSREKKESFPLTVTSAQKNPTAFYLCASTPGQAYEQYFGPGTRLTVT.

V gene TRBV6-5 combines with J gene TRBJ2-3, with TRBD1 matching over 11 bases. This CDR3 is 14 amino acids long. Germline CDR1 is MNHEY and CDR2 is SVGAGI. With V trimmed by 7 bases and J by 5 bases, 5 bases remained unmatched. This chain's CDR3 is CASTTDRGQDTQYF. CDR3 nucleotides: TGTGCCAGCACCACGGACAGGGGGCAAGATACGCAGTATTTT.

The chain joins TRBV5-1 to TRBJ2-3, with TRBD1 identical over 12 bases. The CDR3 is 16 residues long. From germline, CDR1 is SGHRS and CDR2 YFSETQ. V lost 3 bases and J lost 3; bases outside the gene matches: 5. The CDR3 is CASSWGQGARTDTQYF. CDR3 sequence (DNA): TGCGCCAGCAGCTGGGGACAGGGGGCTAGGACAGATACGCAGTATTTT.

The chain joins TRBV30 to TRBJ2-1; 13 bases align to TRBD2. Germline loops: CDR1 GTSNPN, CDR2 SVGIG (reference sequence). V shed 1 base and J 6 bases; nucleotides not matched to a gene: 0. The CDR3 covers 14 residues. The CDR3 nucleotides are TGTGCCTGGAGTGGGACTAGCGGGAGCAATGAGCAGTTCTTC. Its protein product is CAWSGTSGSNEQFF.

The chain has TRBV5-1 and TRBJ2-7; 11 bases are shared with TRBD2. The CDR3 runs 18 residues. The J segment lost 2 bases and the V segment lost 4 bases, leaving 14 bases of the junction unmatched. Per germline, CDR1 SGHRS and CDR2 YFSETQ. CDR3 protein: CASSRQASSGRRAYEQYF. The CDR3 DNA follows: TGCGCCAGCAGCCGACAGGCTTCTAGCGGGAGGAGGGCCTACGAGCAGTACTTC.

The genes are TRBV7-8 and TRBJ2-7, with TRBD1 identical over 7 bases. CDR1 is SGHVS, CDR2 FQNEAQ, per germline. After removal of 1 base from V and 5 bases from J, the junction contained 5 bases not matched to a gene. The CDR3 has 14 residues. The CDR3 loop reads CASSLGTGRDEQYF. Written as DNA, the CDR3 is TGTGCCAGCAGCTTAGGGACAGGACGGGACGAGCAGTACTTC. The full variable domain, completed using reference TRBV7-8 and TRBJ2-7, is GAGVSQSPRYKVAKRGQDVALRCDPISGHVSLFWYQQALGQGPEFLTYFQNEAQLDKSGLPSDRFFAERPEGSVSTLKIQRTQQEDSAVYLCASSLGTGRDEQYFGPGTRLTVT.

Relative to its sample, this clone is medium-sized. J is TRBJ2-7 and V is TRBV5-4, with TRBD1 matching over 8 bases. V trimming: 3 bases; J trimming: 3 bases; junction bases outside the gene matches: 2. Germline V gene sequence: CDR1 SGHNT, CDR2 YYREEE (reference sequence). The CDR3 has 13 amino acids. The CDR3 bases are TGTGCCAGCAGCTCCGGACAGGGCTACGAGCAGTACTTC. As protein: CASSSGQGYEQYF.

The CDR3 spells CSVEGLAGADQETQYF. The CDR3 bases are TGCAGCGTTGAAGGGCTAGCGGGAGCTGACCAAGAGACCCAGTACTTC. J is TRBJ2-5 and V is TRBV29-1, with 10 bases that match TRBD2. In germline, CDR1 is SQVTM, CDR2 ANQGSEA. J was trimmed by 0 bases and V by 1 base; bases with no gene match: 5. CDR3 size: 16 residues.

This sequence joins TRBV28 and TRBJ2-7; the D gene is possibly TRBD1 (6 bases). The CDR3 totals 14 residues. The germline gives CDR1 MDHEN, CDR2 SYDVKM. The ends were cut back, 6 bases at V and 2 bases at J, with 14 bases in the middle. Written as DNA, the CDR3 is TGTGCCAGCAGCCAACCGGACAGCACCTACGAGCAGTACTTC. This sequence encodes CASSQPDSTYEQYF.

A few counts support this clone. The chain combines TRBV19 with TRBJ2-7; D is tentatively TRBD1 or TRBD2 (5 bases each). The CDR3 extends over 15 amino acids. Trimming removed 2 bases at V and 3 bases at J, with 14 bases between. The V gene's germline CDR1 is LNHDA and CDR2 SQIVND (reference sequence). The CDR3 bases are TGTGCCAGTAGTATAAACCGGGACGGATACTACGAGCAGTACTTC. This translates into CASSINRDGYYEQYF.

J is TRBJ2-7 and V is TRBV28; 7 bases map to TRBD2. Trimming removed 4 bases from V and 5 bases from J; junction bases left unmatched: 5. The CDR3 extends over 13 amino acids. Per germline, CDR1 MDHEN and CDR2 SYDVKM. This CDR3 is CASSSSGGNEQYF. Here the CDR3 DNA reads TGTGCCAGCAGTTCCTCCGGGGGGAACGAGCAGTACTTC. The variable domain in full, completed from reference TRBV28 and TRBJ2-7, reads DVKVTQSSRYLVKRTGEKVFLECVQDMDHENMFWYRQDPGLGLRLIYFSYDVKMKEKGDIPEGYSVSREKKERFSLILESASTNQTSMYLCASSSSGGNEQYFGPGTRLTVT.

The V call is TRBV7-9, the J call TRBJ2-2; TRBD2 matches 12 bases. CDR3 length: 16 residues. The V gene end was trimmed by 5 bases and the J gene end by 3 bases; junction bases not matched to a gene: 4. Germline V gene data show CDR1 as SEHNR and CDR2 as FQNEAQ (reference sequence). The CDR3 DNA follows: TGTGCCAGCAGCCCTAGACTAGCGGGAGACACCGGGGAGCTGTTTTTT. Its protein is CASSPRLAGDTGELFF.